The clone carrying this T cell receptor beta chain was seen only a few times. The target antigen is unknown. The CDR3 loop spans 14 amino acids. CDR1 and CDR2 from the germline V gene are SNHLY and FYNNEI. V was trimmed by 2 bases and J by 4 bases, leaving 8 bases between them. Every bit of the isolated RNA underwent reverse transcription, so sequencing read expressed TCRB transcripts. The assay was immunoSEQ multiplex PCR, and TCRdb's table has in-frame clones only and misses some. The sample consists of 500,000 to 850,000 clones, more than 13% of them appearing once. The data derive from a study of beta chain features in type 1 diabetes. Overall study findings and caveats: Researchers report that Type 1 diabetes patients had moderately but significantly shorter TCRB CDR3s across all four CD4+ subsets.

The TCR originated in a young man with type 1 diabetes. V is TRBV2 and J is TRBJ2-2; D may correspond to TRBD1 or TRBD2 (5 bases each). Sequenced: naive CD4+ T cells from blood. CDR3 region: CASSELGVTGELFF. The CDR3 DNA reads TGTGCCAGCAGTGAATTGGGGGTCACCGGGGAGCTGTTTTTT.